This T cell receptor (beta chain) was identified during a study of blood T cell repertoires in COVID-19. Study at large: The United States, Italy and Spain supplied acute and convalescent COVID-19 samples. The cDNA or gDNA used as material had been derived from T cells, B-cell-depleted T cells, or PBMCs.

Germline lookup yields CDR1 GTSNPN and CDR2 SVGIG (reference sequence). There are 13 residues in the CDR3. V was pared by 2 bases and J by 8 bases, with 7 bases of the junction left unmatched. Study processing details: Scientists estimated how many nucleated cells there were by amplifying reference gene primers. The protocol was immunoSEQ multiplex PCR, while the TCRdb copy is restricted to in-frame clones and leaves out a portion. The V and J calls and the clone size are those of that table, but D and trimming were determined from the DNA. The data hold 88,000 or so clones, with 65% to 90% observed a single time.

Sequencing input: peripheral blood. The TCR originated in a man aged 55 to 70 with acute or convalescent COVID-19. This chain links TRBV30 with TRBJ2-3; TRBD2 matches 7 bases. CDR3: CAWSPGGTPTQYF. In DNA form, the CDR3 reads TGTGCCTGGAGTCCCGGGGGGACCCCTACGCAGTATTTT.